The TCR beta chain described here comes from a study of T cells after yellow fever vaccination. Study overall: Preparing low-cell-number fractions relied on SMART-Seq v4 Ultra Low Input. Study-wide points: Few clonotypes appeared in both CD4 and CD8 compartments.

Each CDR3 protein is one row after TCRdb ran MiXCR on the 5' RACE reads. The repertoire has 200,000 to 300,000 distinct CDR3 sequences, roughly 3.7% of them found once; the top ten carry approximately 18%. The CDR3 covers 13 residues. Trimming shortened V by 7 bases and J by 2 bases, and 9 bases separated the two germline ends. Germline CDR1 and CDR2: LNHDA and SQIVND (reference sequence). As to this clonotype: Its antigen is unknown.

The sample consisted of PBMCs, taken 15 days after the yellow fever booster vaccination. The TCR originated in a man aged 18 to 30 who received the YFV17D yellow fever vaccine. The chain employs TRBV19 and TRBJ1-5; unclear D gene. CDR3 DNA sequence: TGTGCCAGTACCTCAACAGGCAATCAGCCCCAGCATTTT. Translation: CASTSTGNQPQHF.